Sequencing of this T cell receptor beta chain was carried out in a study of T cells after yellow fever vaccination. Conversion of TCR transcripts into cDNA relied on 5'RACE template switching, which added a universal primer site and UMIs. TCRdb reprocessed the 5' RACE reads with MiXCR, giving one entry per CDR3 protein. This sample has roughly 120,000 distinct CDR3 sequences, with around 8% found just once. The germline V gene encodes CDR1 SGHRS and CDR2 YFSETQ. Trimming shortened V by 5 bases and J by 0 bases, and 14 bases separated the two germline ends. The CDR3 extends over 16 amino acids. The specimen was CD8+ T cells sorted from PBMCs, collected 45 days after the yellow fever booster vaccination. This TCR was sampled from a man aged 25 to 45 who received the YFV17D yellow fever vaccine. V and J are TRBV5-1 and TRBJ1-4; possible D gene TRBD1, 6 bases. The CDR3 bases are TGCGCCAGCAGTATTGGACAGCCAACAACTAATGAAAAACTGTTTTTT. Its translation: CASSIGQPTTNEKLFF.